Below are 23 T cell receptor beta chains sequenced from a single sample in a study of cytomegalovirus exposure and HLA in healthy donors. The PCR contained 60 Vbeta and 13 Jbeta primers. Libraries were prepared by immunoSEQ multiplex PCR; TCRdb keeps only in-frame clonotypes and omits some of them. The data show 110,000 to 150,000 clones, roughly 82% seen once. Sequenced: PBMCs. These receptors all come from a man aged 18 to 30 in good health and CMV-seropositive.

The sample holds a few counts of this clone. The chain has TRBV6-5 and TRBJ1-5; D ambiguous. The CDR3 is made up of 15 amino acids. V was trimmed by 2 bases and J by 4 bases, leaving 12 bases between them. The germline V gene encodes CDR1 MNHEY and CDR2 SVGAGI. CDR3 region: CASSYREGENQPQHF. Here the CDR3 DNA reads TGTGCCAGCAGTTACAGGGAGGGTGAGAATCAGCCCCAGCATTTT.

The chain joins TRBV28 to TRBJ2-2, with D maybe TRBD2 (5 bases). Germline V gene data show CDR1 as MDHEN and CDR2 as SYDVKM. V was pared by 8 bases and J by 3 bases, with 16 bases between. There are 15 residues in the CDR3. The chain's CDR3 is CASQTGSTDTGELFF. CDR3 in DNA: TGTGCCAGCCAGACGGGGTCAACCGACACCGGGGAGCTGTTTTTT. The full variable domain, in which reference TRBV28 and TRBJ2-2 provide the parts outside the CDR3, is DVKVTQSSRYLVKRTGEKVFLECVQDMDHENMFWYRQDPGLGLRLIYFSYDVKMKEKGDIPEGYSVSREKKERFSLILESASTNQTSMYLCASQTGSTDTGELFFGEGSRLTVL.

There are a few counts of this clone. The chain links TRBV4-1 to TRBJ1-1, with TRBD1 as a possible D gene (6 bases). With 4 bases removed from V and 1 base from J, the gap between germline ends came to 7 bases. The CDR3 is made up of 13 amino acids. The germline gives CDR1 MGHRA, CDR2 YSYEKL. CDR3 DNA sequence: TGCGCCAGCAGCCCCAGGGGGAACACTGAAGCTTTCTTT. Translating gives CASSPRGNTEAFF.

The J gene is TRBJ1-2, the V gene TRBV5-6; D remains unclear. The CDR3 is 13 amino acids. The germline CDR1 and CDR2 sequences are SGHDT and YYEEEE. The germline V and J ends were trimmed by 2 bases and 1 base, with 6 bases remaining between them. The CDR3 here is CASSLTSNYGYTF. The CDR3 region has the DNA TGTGCCAGCAGCTTAACGAGTAACTATGGCTACACCTTC.

This clone was recorded a few times. V is TRBV2 and J is TRBJ1-4, with D possibly matching TRBD1 (6 bases). The CDR3 runs 18 residues. Trimming cost V 1 base and J 0 bases, with 15 bases left between them. The germline V gene has CDR1 SNHLY and CDR2 FYNNEI. CDR3 region: CASSEGTVFLPTNEKLFF. Written as DNA, the CDR3 is TGTGCCAGCAGTGAAGGGACAGTATTCTTACCAACTAATGAAAAACTGTTTTTT.

V gene TRBV7-2 combines with J gene TRBJ1-2, with D unresolved. CDR1 SGHTA and CDR2 FQGNSA come from the germline V gene. Trimming left V 1 base short and J 5 bases short, with 8 bases between. This CDR3 region has 13 residues. This CDR3 reads CASSLGTEYGYTF. For the CDR3, the DNA is TGTGCCAGCAGCTTAGGGACTGAGTATGGCTACACCTTC.

The chain has TRBV30 and TRBJ2-5; D remains unclear. Germline CDR1 and CDR2: GTSNPN and SVGIG (reference sequence). The CDR3 consists of 12 residues. V lost 6 bases and J lost 5, with 13 bases in between. The CDR3 nucleotides read TGTGCCTGTACCGGGTTGTCTGAGACCCAGTACTTC. Translated: CACTGLSETQYF.

The rearrangement uses TRBV5-1 and TRBJ1-1; D call uncertain. Between the trimmed V and J ends, which lost 0 bases and 5 bases, there was a span of 11 bases. The germline V gene encodes CDR1 SGHRS and CDR2 YFSETQ. The CDR3 is 14 amino acids. CDR3 protein: CASSLELGSTEAFF. The CDR3 DNA reads TGCGCCAGCAGCTTGGAGCTAGGAAGTACTGAAGCTTTCTTT.

V and J are TRBV5-4 and TRBJ2-3, with TRBD2 matching 13 bases. CDR1 is SGHNT and CDR2 is YYREEE in the germline V gene (reference sequence). The CDR3 contains 15 residues. Losses at the gene ends were 4 bases for V and 6 bases for J; bases not matched to a gene: 5. DNA of the CDR3: TGTGCCAGCAGCCATCCGGGACTAGCGGGGGATACGCAGTATTTT. Residues: CASSHPGLAGDTQYF.

The rearrangement links TRBV27 to TRBJ2-1; D not resolved. The V and J ends lost 5 bases and 1 base respectively, with 15 bases between them. CDR1 MNHEY and CDR2 SMNVEV come from the germline V gene (reference sequence). The CDR3 is 16 amino acids. DNA for the CDR3: TGTGCCAGCAGTGCAATAGAGTACCATTCCTACAATGAGCAGTTCTTC. This codes for CASSAIEYHSYNEQFF.

CDR3 sequence: CSVIGRVGFSYNEQFF. The DNA of the CDR3 is TGCAGCGTTATTGGCAGGGTGGGTTTTTCCTACAATGAGCAGTTCTTC. The chain employs TRBV29-1 and TRBJ2-1; D might be TRBD1 (5 bases). The CDR3 has 16 residues. Looked up from germline, CDR1 is SQVTM and CDR2 is ANQGSEA. With 5 bases removed from V and 1 base from J, the gap between germline ends came to 18 bases.

J is TRBJ2-1 and V is TRBV25-1, with 7 bases fitting TRBD2. The CDR3 extends over 15 amino acids. J was trimmed by 8 bases and V by 2 bases; bases with no gene match: 9. Per germline, CDR1 MGHDK and CDR2 SYGVNS. CDR3 in DNA: TGTGCCAGCAGTGAAAATCTCGGGAGGTTACATGAGCAGTTCTTC. Translating it yields CASSENLGRLHEQFF.

The chain is built from TRBV6-1 and TRBJ1-3, with D possibly matching TRBD1 (6 bases). Per germline, CDR1 MNHNS and CDR2 SASEGT. V was shortened by 4 bases and J by 7 bases, with 11 bases between the two germline ends. The CDR3 is 13 amino acids. The CDR3 loop is CASSATGTNTIYF. CDR3 nucleotides: TGTGCCAGCAGTGCCACAGGGACGAACACCATATATTTT.

This rearrangement joins TRBV5-6 to TRBJ2-1; TRBD2 agrees at 13 bases. CDR3 size: 17 residues. The V segment lost 1 base and the J segment 0 bases; nucleotides outside the gene matches: 1. The germline gives CDR1 SGHDT, CDR2 YYEEEE. The CDR3 DNA reads TGTGCCAGCAGCTTGTGGACTAGCGGGAGCTCCTACAATGAGCAGTTCTTC. This encodes CASSLWTSGSSYNEQFF.

The chain has TRBV6-1 and TRBJ1-1, with 10 bases fitting TRBD1. Trimming took 7 bases from V and 5 from J; bases not matched to a gene: 7. This CDR3 contains 14 residues. The germline gives CDR1 MNHNS, CDR2 SASEGT. The CDR3 nucleotides are TGTGCCAGCAAAGACAGGGGGCGGGAAACTGAAGCTTTCTTT. Translation: CASKDRGRETEAFF.

This chain uses TRBV11-2 with TRBJ1-1; D is possibly TRBD1 (6 bases). V was trimmed by 3 bases and J by 1 base, leaving 12 bases between them. The length of the CDR3 is 15 residues. The germline CDR1 and CDR2 sequences are SGHAT and FQNNGV. The CDR3 coding sequence is TGTGCCAGCAGCTTTAGCCTACAGGGGAACACTGAAGCTTTCTTT. Protein: CASSFSLQGNTEAFF.

This chain uses TRBV7-9 with TRBJ1-5; D unresolved. Germline CDR1 and CDR2: SEHNR and FQNEAQ (reference sequence). The CDR3 length is 15 residues. V was pared by 5 bases and J by 0 bases, with 11 bases between. CDR3 protein: CASSQAGSSNQPQHF. CDR3 in DNA: TGTGCCAGCAGCCAGGCGGGGTCTAGCAATCAGCCCCAGCATTTT.

The chain is built from TRBV28 and TRBJ1-1, with 7 nucleotides matching TRBD1. Germline CDR1 and CDR2: MDHEN and SYDVKM. V lost 6 bases to trimming and J lost 4 bases; unmatched junction nucleotides: 17. This CDR3 region has 17 residues. CDR3 coding DNA: TGTGCCAGCAGCACTCTGTCCGGGACAGCAGTGGGCACTGAAGCTTTCTTT. Translating it yields CASSTLSGTAVGTEAFF. The full variable domain, in which reference TRBV28 and TRBJ1-1 provide the parts outside the CDR3, is DVKVTQSSRYLVKRTGEKVFLECVQDMDHENMFWYRQDPGLGLRLIYFSYDVKMKEKGDIPEGYSVSREKKERFSLILESASTNQTSMYLCASSTLSGTAVGTEAFFGQGTRLTVV.

Only a few counts were recorded for this clone. The J gene is TRBJ2-1, the V gene TRBV6-6, with TRBD2 as a possible D gene (5 bases). This CDR3 spans 14 amino acids. Germline V gives CDR1 MNHNY, CDR2 SVGAGI (reference sequence). V was shortened by 6 bases and J by 0 bases, with 9 bases between the two germline ends. In DNA, the CDR3 is TGTGCCAGCAGAGCGGCAAGCTCCTACAATGAGCAGTTCTTC. This sequence encodes CASRAASSYNEQFF.

V gene TRBV7-8 combines with J gene TRBJ1-2; D is undetermined. V was pared by 5 bases and J by 5 bases, with 12 bases between. CDR1 and CDR2 (germline): SGHVS, FQNEAQ. The CDR3 extends over 13 amino acids. This chain's CDR3 is CASSPGGLYGYTF. The CDR3 bases are TGTGCCAGCAGCCCCGGAGGACTATATGGCTACACCTTC.

This chain links TRBV7-2 with TRBJ1-4; no clear D. CDR3 length equals 15 residues. Per germline, CDR1 SGHTA and CDR2 FQGNSA. V was clipped by 1 base and J by 4 bases, with 10 bases between them. The CDR3 loop reads CASSLDTGYNEKLFF. The CDR3 region has the DNA TGTGCCAGCAGCTTAGATACCGGGTATAATGAAAAACTGTTTTTT.

The genes are TRBV19 and TRBJ2-3, with 9 positions matching TRBD2. Germline-derived CDR1 and CDR2 are LNHDA and SQIVND (reference sequence). This CDR3 region has 15 residues. The junction had 6 bases not matched to a gene; V was cut back by 6 bases and J by 2 bases. CDR3 coding DNA: TGTGCCAGTAGATCAGCGGGAGGTCCCACAGATACGCAGTATTTT. Amino acid sequence: CASRSAGGPTDTQYF. Complete variable domain (other parts from reference TRBV19 and TRBJ2-3): DGGITQSPKYLFRKEGQNVTLSCEQNLNHDAMYWYRQDPGQGLRLIYYSQIVNDFQKGDIAEGYSVSREKKESFPLTVTSAQKNPTAFYLCASRSAGGPTDTQYFGPGTRLTVL.

This clone was picked up one time. The J gene is TRBJ1-1, the V gene TRBV9; TRBD1 matches 7 bases. V dropped 2 bases and J dropped 0; count of bases not matched to a gene: 1. This CDR3 has 14 amino acids. CDR1 is SGDLS, CDR2 YYNGEE, per germline. CDR3 loop: CASSVGQMNTEAFF. The CDR3 DNA follows: TGTGCCAGCAGCGTGGGACAGATGAACACTGAAGCTTTCTTT.